The clone carrying this T cell receptor beta chain occurred a few times. Its antigen is as yet unknown. This sample was included in a study of T cell repertoires in cytomegalovirus infection. On the study more broadly: CMV epitopes, recently identified HLA-C-restricted and well-studied HLA-B-restricted, were used. It was the public TCR beta signatures that indicated both CMV infection and matching HLA type. Broader study findings: Summed frequency of public TCR beta families distinguished CMV carriers with the relevant HLA. What dominated the ex vivo response were HLA-C-restricted CMV-specific TCR beta clonotypes.

Per the germline V gene, CDR1 is DFQATT and CDR2 is SNEGSKA (reference sequence). The CDR3 runs 13 residues. V shed 4 bases and J shed 3 bases, with 10 bases lying between them. MiXCR, applied by TCRdb to the reads, yields one record per CDR3 protein. The data show 900,000 to 950,000 distinct CDR3 sequences, with under 40% seen just once and about an eighth held by the top ten. V and J are TRBV20-1 and TRBJ2-1; no reliable D call. The source was cultured CD8+ T cells from PBMCs, collected from culture after CMV antigen stimulation. The TCR sequence derives from a human donor in good health (CMV status not recorded). Some clones in this sample may be carry-over from other donors' samples. The CDR3 nucleotides read TGCAGTGCTAAAGGATTCTACTACAATGAGCAGTTCTTC. Protein sequence: CSAKGFYYNEQFF.